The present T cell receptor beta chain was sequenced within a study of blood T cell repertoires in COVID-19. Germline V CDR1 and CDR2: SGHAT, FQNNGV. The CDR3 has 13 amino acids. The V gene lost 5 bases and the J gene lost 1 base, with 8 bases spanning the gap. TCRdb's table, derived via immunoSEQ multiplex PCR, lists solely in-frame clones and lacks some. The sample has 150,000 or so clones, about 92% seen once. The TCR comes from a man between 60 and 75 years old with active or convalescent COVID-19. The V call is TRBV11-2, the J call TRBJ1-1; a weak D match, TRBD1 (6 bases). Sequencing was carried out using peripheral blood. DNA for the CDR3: TGTGCCAGCAGCATACAGGGGAACACTGAAGCTTTCTTT. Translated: CASSIQGNTEAFF.